The entry that follows covers one TCR beta chain sequence. Its antigen is unknown. This record belongs to a study of CD8+ T cells in alopecia areata. Study-wide points: The study found TCR sharing across patients less clear than in mice, possibly for HLA reasons.

Following RNA extraction, reverse transcription yielded cDNA that acted as the sequencing template. Produced via immunoSEQ multiplex PCR; TCRdb's table is partial and in-frame only. The sample holds about 150,000 clones, 45% to 55% seen once. The CDR3 extends over 15 amino acids. V was clipped by 4 bases and J by 5 bases, with 17 bases between them. Germline lookup yields CDR1 SQVTM and CDR2 ANQGSEA. The receptor comes from a human donor with alopecia areata. The sequences come from CD8+ T cells sorted from blood, collected at week 0. The V and J genes are TRBV29-1 and TRBJ1-4; D ambiguous. DNA for the CDR3: TGCAGCGTTGGGCCGAGCGGGCAGAGGAATGAAAAACTGTTTTTT. Translated, it gives CSVGPSGQRNEKLFF.